A selection of T cell receptor beta chains follows, all from one sample in a study of cytotoxic CD8 clonotypes in ibrutinib-treated CLL. Profiled with immunoSEQ multiplex PCR; TCRdb holds only in-frame clones, not every one. The sample holds 25,000 to 35,000 clones, roughly 85% seen once. Source: PBMCs, taken after 24 months of ibrutinib treatment. These receptors were taken from a human donor with chronic lymphocytic leukemia. Both conserved end residues are part of each CDR3. A D gene is named only where the DNA matches it firmly. Clone size is given for some rows only: seen once, a few or many times, or a class if the clone is expanded.

V,D,J,size,DNA,CDR3
TRBV5-1,NA,TRBJ2-2,NA,TGCGCCAGCAGCTTCCCAGGGAACACCGGGGAGCTGTTTTTT,CASSFPGNTGELFF
TRBV19,NA,TRBJ1-5,NA,TGTGCCAGTAGTGCAGGGATGCGTCAGCCCCAGCATTTT,CASSAGMRQPQHF
TRBV4-1,NA,TRBJ1-2,NA,TGCGCCAGCAGCCAAGTGCGGGGGCCGAACTATGGCTACACCTTC,CASSQVRGPNYGYTF
TRBV6-5,NA,TRBJ1-5,NA,TGTGCCAGCAGTTACTCGGCGGGGGCTCAGCCCCAGCATTTT,CASSYSAGAQPQHF
TRBV7-9,NA,TRBJ1-1,NA,TGTGCCAGCAGCTTGCTCACAGTTAACACTGAAGCTTTCTTT,CASSLLTVNTEAFF
TRBV6-1,NA,TRBJ2-3,NA,TGTGCCAGCAGCCTTAGCACAGATACGCAGTATTTT,CASSLSTDTQYF
TRBV2,TRBD1,TRBJ2-5,NA,TGTGCCAGCAGCAGGGACAGGGGGGTATGGGACCAAGAGACCCAGTACTTC,CASSRDRGVWDQETQYF
TRBV7-7,NA,TRBJ2-2,NA,TGTGCTAGCAGCTTAGAGAGTAGCACCGGGGAGCTGTTTTTT,CASSLESSTGELFF
TRBV7-9,TRBD1,TRBJ1-3,NA,TGTGCCAGCAGCTCCCTACAGGGGGCGGCTGGAAACACCATATATTTT,CASSSLQGAAGNTIYF
TRBV11-2,TRBD2,TRBJ2-1,NA,TGTGCCAGCAGCCCTCCGGGGGGACTGTGGTTCTTC,CASSPPGGLWFF
TRBV2,NA,TRBJ2-7,NA,TGTGCCAGCAGTCCACAGGGAAGCTACGAGCAGTACTTC,CASSPQGSYEQYF
TRBV15,NA,TRBJ1-1,NA,TGTGCCACCAGCAGAGTCGCAGCTGAAGCTTTCTTT,CATSRVAAEAFF
TRBV18,TRBD1,TRBJ1-1,NA,TGTGCCAGCTCACCAGTCTCGGCAGGGGGCGGTTTAGGCACTGAAGCTTTCTTT,CASSPVSAGGGLGTEAFF
TRBV5-6,TRBD1,TRBJ1-5,NA,TGTGCCAGCAGCCCAGGACAGGGCAATCAGCCCCAGCATTTT,CASSPGQGNQPQHF
TRBV5-1,NA,TRBJ2-3,NA,TGCGCCAGCAGCTTCGATAGGGGTCCAGATACAGATACGCAGTATTTT,CASSFDRGPDTDTQYF
TRBV28,NA,TRBJ1-3,NA,TGTGCCAGCACCTCACTTGATATTAGAGCTTCTGGAAACACCATATATTTT,CASTSLDIRASGNTIYF
TRBV27,NA,TRBJ2-7,NA,TGTGCCAGCAGTCCTGGGGGGCCGGGCGAGCAGTACTTC,CASSPGGPGEQYF
TRBV7-3,NA,TRBJ2-3,NA,TGTGCCAGCAGCTTAAAGGGGTCGGGCGGAGATACGCAGTATTTT,CASSLKGSGGDTQYF
TRBV10-1,NA,TRBJ1-1,NA,TGCGCCAGCAGTCACAGCGTCGGGGGAGACACTGAAGCTTTCTTT,CASSHSVGGDTEAFF
TRBV7-9,NA,TRBJ1-1,NA,TGTGCCAGCAGCACCCCGGGGGGCCAGAACACTGAAGCTTTCTTT,CASSTPGGQNTEAFF
TRBV5-1,NA,TRBJ1-1,NA,TGCGCCAGCAGCCTGAACACTGAAGCTTTCTTT,CASSLNTEAFF
TRBV4-1,NA,TRBJ2-6,once,TGCGCCAGCAGCCAGGGCAGGGGGGCTGGGGCCAACGTCCTGACTTTC,CASSQGRGAGANVLTF
TRBV10-3,NA,TRBJ1-1,NA,TGTGCCACCCTCCAGCAACCCTCCTCGAACACTGAAGCTTTCTTT,CATLQQPSSNTEAFF
TRBV6-1,NA,TRBJ1-3,NA,TGTGCCAGCAGGACAGGTGTATCTGGAAACACCATATATTTT,CASRTGVSGNTIYF
TRBV5-4,TRBD1,TRBJ2-5,NA,TGTGCCAGCAGCTTGGGACAGGGGAGGTGGGAGACCCAGTACTTC,CASSLGQGRWETQYF
TRBV7-9,NA,TRBJ1-1,NA,TGTGCCAGCAGCTCCATGAACACTGAAGCTTTCTTT,CASSSMNTEAFF
TRBV28,TRBD2,TRBJ2-1,NA,TGTGCCAGCAGTTCTAATCCCCCTAGCGGGGGGTCCTACAATGAGCAGTTCTTC,CASSSNPPSGGSYNEQFF
TRBV6-4,TRBD2,TRBJ2-3,NA,TGTGCCAGCTCAACCGGCCATACAGGGACTAGAACAGATACGCAGTATTTT,CASSTGHTGTRTDTQYF
TRBV11-3,TRBD2,TRBJ2-5,NA,TGTGCCAGCAGCTTAGGGGGGGGAACACAAGAGACCCAGTACTTC,CASSLGGGTQETQYF
TRBV6-5,TRBD2,TRBJ2-1,NA,TGTGCCAGCAGTCCCCGACTAGCTTCCTACAATGAGCAGTTCTTC,CASSPRLASYNEQFF
TRBV7-2,TRBD2,TRBJ2-5,NA,TGTGCCAGCAGCTTAGAATGGCGGGGGGGCCGAGAGACCCAGTACTTC,CASSLEWRGGRETQYF
TRBV19,NA,TRBJ2-1,NA,TGTGCCAGTAGTATTGGTGATGAGCAGTTCTTC,CASSIGDEQFF
TRBV21-1,NA,TRBJ1-6,NA,TGTGCCACTGACCAGGGGGTTGGCCCCCTCCACTTT,CATDQGVGPLHF
TRBV11-1,TRBD1,TRBJ1-2,NA,TGTGCCAGCAGCAGTACAGGGGAGAACTATGGCTACACCTTC,CASSSTGENYGYTF
TRBV4-1,TRBD1,TRBJ2-7,once,TGCGCCAGCAGCCGGGACAGGGGGCCCCACTACGATAACTACGAGCAGTACTTC,CASSRDRGPHYDNYEQYF
TRBV7-6,NA,TRBJ1-4,NA,TGTGCCAGCAGCTTGGCGGATGAAAAACTGTTTTTT,CASSLADEKLFF
TRBV7-9,TRBD2,TRBJ2-5,NA,TGTGCCAGCAGCTTAGCTCTAGCGGGCCAAGAGACCCAGTACTTC,CASSLALAGQETQYF
TRBV7-3,NA,TRBJ1-6,NA,TGTGCCAGCAGCTCTATCAGGGGTTCACCCCTCCACTTT,CASSSIRGSPLHF
TRBV11-2,TRBD1,TRBJ2-3,NA,TGTGCCAGCAGCCTGAGGACAGGGGACACAGATACGCAGTATTTT,CASSLRTGDTDTQYF
TRBV5-6,NA,TRBJ1-1,NA,TGTGCCAGCAGCTTGGAGGTAGTTATGAACACTGAAGCTTTCTTT,CASSLEVVMNTEAFF